These T cell receptor beta chains were read from a single sample in a study of response to subunit inactivated influenza vaccine. MiXCR, run by TCRdb on the RT-PCR reads, gives a single entry per CDR3 protein. The top ten clones hold about an eighth of a sample with approximately 490,000 distinct CDR3 sequences, about 7.2% of them seen once. Specimen: PBMCs from blood, collected around 25 months after vaccination. The receptors come from a man in his fifties or sixties who received an inactivated influenza vaccine. Each CDR3 is given with its conserved first and last residue. The D gene is left open where the match is weak. Clone size is shown for a subset of rows, as once, few, many or a class of expanded clone.

D	size	V	J	DNA	CDR3
TRBD1	.	TRBV12-3/TRBV12-4	TRBJ2-7	TGTGCCAGCCGTCGGCCGGGACAGCTCTACGAGAAGTACTTC	CASRRPGQLYEKYF
.	.	TRBV6-5	TRBJ1-6	TGTGCCAGCAGTTACTCTGGGTTTAATTCACCCCTCCACTTT	CASSYSGFNSPLHF
TRBD1	many	TRBV2	TRBJ1-6	TGTGCCAGCAGTGGACAGGGGGCTAATTCACCCCTCCACTTT	CASSGQGANSPLHF
TRBD2	.	TRBV20-1	TRBJ2-1	TGCAGTGCTAGAGATGTCGGGGCTAGCGGGAGGGTCTATGAGCAGTTCTTC	CSARDVGASGRVYEQFF
.	.	TRBV7-9	TRBJ2-7	TGTGCCAGCACTCTCGGGGGTTTGGACCCTCCCTACGAGCAGTACTTC	CASTLGGLDPPYEQYF
.	few	TRBV20-1	TRBJ2-2	TGCAGTGCTAGAGATCGACTAGACACCGGGGAGCTGTTTTTT	CSARDRLDTGELFF
.	many	TRBV5-7	TRBJ2-4	TGTGCCAGCAGCTTGAGAGACGCTCCCTTGTCCAAAAACATTCAGTACTTC	CASSLRDAPLSKNIQYF
TRBD1	.	TRBV7-2	TRBJ1-5	TGTGCCAGCAGCTTAGCGGACAGGGGCCGGCAGGGTCAGCCCCAGCATTTT	CASSLADRGRQGQPQHF
TRBD2	many	TRBV5-1	TRBJ2-2	TGCGCCAGCAGCTTGTCCCTAGCGGGAGGGCCGAACACCGGGGAGCTGTTTTTT	CASSLSLAGGPNTGELFF
.	many	TRBV29-1	TRBJ2-2	TGCAGCGTAGGACCCTCCGTTAACCAGGGAGAGCTGTTTTTT	CSVGPSVNQGELFF
.	.	TRBV5-1	TRBJ1-4	TGCGCCAGCAGCTTGGGACAAATTGGGATTAATGAAAAACTGTTTTTT	CASSLGQIGINEKLFF
TRBD2	.	TRBV24-1	TRBJ2-1	TGTGCCACCAGTACCCCGGGGGGGAACAATGAGCAGTTCTTC	CATSTPGGNNEQFF
.	.	TRBV7-2	TRBJ1-5	TGTGCCAGCAGCTTAGAGTCTGGGGTTTATCAGCCCCAGCATTTT	CASSLESGVYQPQHF
TRBD1	many	TRBV5-6	TRBJ2-2	TGTGCCAGCAGCTTGGACCAGGGGGCTCACGGGGAGCTGTTTTTT	CASSLDQGAHGELFF
.	.	TRBV7-9	TRBJ2-1	TGTGCCAGCAGCCTCGAGTGGAGACGTGAGCAGTTCTTC	CASSLEWRREQFF
.	many	TRBV2	TRBJ1-4	TGTGCCAGCAGAGCCGGGACACAGGAAAAACTGTTTTTT	CASRAGTQEKLFF
.	few	TRBV29-1	TRBJ1-1	TGCAGCGTTAGGACGCTGAACACTGAAGCTTTCTTT	CSVRTLNTEAFF
.	few	TRBV28	TRBJ2-7	TGTGCCAGCAGTTTATCTACAGGGTTTTCCCACGAGCAGTACTTC	CASSLSTGFSHEQYF
.	many	TRBV12-3/TRBV12-4	TRBJ2-5	TGTGCCAGCAGTATGACCGTCGAAGAGACCCAGTACTTC	CASSMTVEETQYF
TRBD2	few	TRBV6-5	TRBJ2-2	TGTGCCAGCAGTTACGGTCGGGAGGGCCCCGGGGAGCTGTTTTTT	CASSYGREGPGELFF
TRBD1	many	TRBV6-1	TRBJ1-3	TGTGCCAGCAGGGAAACAGGGGGTTCTGGAAACACCATATATTTT	CASRETGGSGNTIYF
TRBD1	.	TRBV12-3/TRBV12-4	TRBJ1-1	TGTGCCAGCACCTGGGGGGACAGGGTCACTGAAGCTTTCTTT	CASTWGDRVTEAFF
.	few	TRBV3-1	TRBJ2-3	TGTGCCAGCAGCCAAGGCGAACCTCATACGCAGTATTTT	CASSQGEPHTQYF
.	many	TRBV20-1	TRBJ1-5	TGCAGTGCTAGAGATCGTTCCACAGCAGGGCAGCCCCAGCATTTT	CSARDRSTAGQPQHF
.	few	TRBV2	TRBJ2-1	TGTGCCAGCACTAAGCGAGAATCCTACAATGAGCAGTTCTTC	CASTKRESYNEQFF
TRBD2	.	TRBV20-1	TRBJ2-5	TGCAGTGCTAGAGCTAGCGGGAGGGCCGGGGAGACCCAGTACTTC	CSARASGRAGETQYF
.	few	TRBV4-2	TRBJ1-1	TGTGCCAGCAGCCAAGAAAGGGCAGCCACTGAAGCTTTCTTT	CASSQERAATEAFF
.	.	TRBV20-1	TRBJ1-1	TGCAGTGCTAGTCCGATGGCGGGGAGGAACACTGAAGCTTTCTTT	CSASPMAGRNTEAFF
TRBD1	few	TRBV11-2	TRBJ2-2	TGTGCCAGCAGCCCCCGACCGGGACAGGGTGTTTTCACCGGGGAGCTGTTTTTT	CASSPRPGQGVFTGELFF
.	few	TRBV27	TRBJ2-7	TGTGCCAGCAGTGCGCGGGGAGAGCGAACCGAGCAGTACTTC	CASSARGERTEQYF
.	few	TRBV6-1	TRBJ1-2	TGTGCCAGCAGTGAAGCGCATTCCTATGGCTACACCTTC	CASSEAHSYGYTF
TRBD2	many	TRBV12-3/TRBV12-4	TRBJ2-1	TGTGCCAGCAGACCTACTAGCGGGAGGTTATCCTACAATGAGCAGTTCTTC	CASRPTSGRLSYNEQFF
.	many	TRBV6-5	TRBJ1-3	TGTGCCAGCAGGGGCTCTGGAAACACCATATATTTT	CASRGSGNTIYF
.	few	TRBV6-2/TRBV6-3	TRBJ1-1	TGTGCCAGCGTTTTGGGAACTGAAGCTTTCTTT	CASVLGTEAFF
.	.	TRBV9	TRBJ1-5	TGTGCCAGCAGCGCCACGGACAGTTCTTTTCAGCCCCAGCATTTT	CASSATDSSFQPQHF
.	few	TRBV28	TRBJ1-1	TGTGCCAGCAGTCCCTCCGCGGGGGGGGCGACTGAAGCTTTCTTT	CASSPSAGGATEAFF
.	.	TRBV6-2/TRBV6-3	TRBJ1-5	TGTGCCAGCAGTGACCGTCGCAATCAGCCCCAGCATTTT	CASSDRRNQPQHF
.	many	TRBV20-1	TRBJ2-1	TGCAGTGCTAGATCGGCGTTCAATGAGCAGTTCTTC	CSARSAFNEQFF
.	many	TRBV28	TRBJ2-3	TGTGCCAGCAGTCCCCTAAAATGGGGGAGCACAGATACGCAGTATTTT	CASSPLKWGSTDTQYF
.	many	TRBV6-5	TRBJ2-5	TGTGCCAGCAGTTACTCGGGATCCCAAGAGACCCAGTACTTC	CASSYSGSQETQYF
TRBD1	few	TRBV6-5	TRBJ2-1	TGTGCCAGCAGTTACGACGGGACAGATGCTAACGATGAGCAGTTCTTC	CASSYDGTDANDEQFF
.	many	TRBV5-1	TRBJ1-2	TGCGCCAGCAGCTTTCAAGGGGCAGGTGGCTACACCTTC	CASSFQGAGGYTF
TRBD2	.	TRBV27	TRBJ2-7	TGTGCCAGCAGTAGGACAGCGGGAGGACCCTCCTACGAGCAGTACTTC	CASSRTAGGPSYEQYF
.	.	TRBV2	TRBJ1-4	TGTGCCAGCAAGAAACCAACTAATGAAAAACTGTTTTTT	CASKKPTNEKLFF
TRBD2	.	TRBV6-2/TRBV6-3	TRBJ2-2	TGTGCCAGCAGTTACTCGTTACGGGAGGACACCGGGGAGCTGTTTTTT	CASSYSLREDTGELFF
TRBD1	many	TRBV28	TRBJ2-2	TGTGCCAGCATTCCTGTGGGACAGGGGAAGGGGGAGCTGTTTTTT	CASIPVGQGKGELFF